These 11 T cell receptor beta chains share one sample of origin, sequenced in a study of shared T cell receptors in the human thymus. The protocol was immunoSEQ multiplex PCR, while the TCRdb copy is restricted to in-frame clones and leaves out a portion. The sample lists 550,000 to 800,000 clones, roughly 85% occurring once. These data are also associated with another study on human thymus T cells.

Sequencing was done on a sample of thymocytes. All receptors derive from a girl in the first two years of life with a congenital heart defect.

The chain employs TRBV28 and TRBJ1-6; a possible D gene is TRBD1 (6 bases). V was shortened by 5 bases and J by 6 bases, with 20 bases between the two germline ends. The CDR3 runs to 17 residues. Germline V CDR1 and CDR2: MDHEN, SYDVKM. CDR3 nucleotides: TGTGCCAGCAGTGCCCGACGGGGGGCCGGCCCTAATTCACCCCTCCACTTT. Encoded protein: CASSARRGAGPNSPLHF.

V gene TRBV5-1 combines with J gene TRBJ1-1; TRBD1 might be the D (6 bases). Germline V lookup: CDR1 SGHRS, CDR2 YFSETQ. V lost 3 bases to trimming and J lost 5 bases, with 14 bases between them. CDR3 length equals 14 residues. The CDR3 coding sequence is TGCGCCAGCAGCTCCGGAAACGACAGGACTGAAGCTTTCTTT. Protein sequence: CASSSGNDRTEAFF.

The rearrangement joins TRBV19 to TRBJ1-5; 10 bases fit TRBD1. Germline loops: CDR1 LNHDA, CDR2 SQIVND (reference sequence). The trim removed 4 bases at V and 6 bases at J, leaving 6 bases unmatched. The CDR3 extends over 15 amino acids. The CDR3 region has the DNA TGTGCCAGTAGTAGCCGGGACAGGGGATTTCAGCCCCAGCATTTT. Translation gives CASSSRDRGFQPQHF.

This chain joins TRBV5-1 and TRBJ1-1; 9 positions agree with TRBD1. The germline CDR1 and CDR2 sequences are SGHRS and YFSETQ. This CDR3 comprises 15 residues. The ends lost 7 bases at V and 5 bases at J; junction bases unmatched: 12. CDR3 amino acids: CASQQGAFLGTEAFF. The CDR3, as DNA: TGCGCCAGCCAACAGGGGGCATTCTTAGGGACTGAAGCTTTCTTT.

The gene calls are TRBV6-1 and TRBJ1-1; D remains ambiguous. Germline CDR1 and CDR2: MNHNS and SASEGT. Trimming pared 6 bases from V and 1 base from J, leaving 15 bases between. This CDR3 comprises 15 residues. The CDR3 loop is CASREIQLSNTEAFF. The CDR3 DNA reads TGTGCCAGCAGAGAAATACAGCTTTCGAACACTGAAGCTTTCTTT.

The chain combines TRBV6-1 with TRBJ2-3, with 8 bases aligning to TRBD2. The CDR3 runs to 24 residues. V dropped 1 base and J dropped 0; count of bases not matched to a gene: 27. Germline V CDR1 and CDR2: MNHNS, SASEGT. The CDR3 coding sequence is TGTGCCAGCAGTGAAGGTCTCCCGTTGTGGGCGGGGGGCCCGATAGAGAGAAGCACAGATACGCAGTATTTT. Translation gives CASSEGLPLWAGGPIERSTDTQYF.

This chain connects TRBV6-5 to TRBJ1-1; TRBD1 is a possible D gene (6 bases). The germline V gene encodes CDR1 MNHEY and CDR2 SVGAGI. The CDR3 runs to 14 residues. Trimming removed 4 bases at V and 3 bases at J, with 12 bases between. The CDR3 sequence: CASSSRGAYTEAFF. The CDR3 DNA sequence: TGTGCCAGCAGTTCTCGGGGGGCCTACACTGAAGCTTTCTTT.

This clone was seen a handful of times. The rearrangement uses TRBV7-9 and TRBJ1-1; 7 positions match TRBD1. The CDR3 has 15 amino acids. The ends lost 5 bases at V and 1 base at J; junction bases unmatched: 7. Germline assignment: CDR1 SEHNR and CDR2 FQNEAQ (reference sequence). CDR3 nucleotide sequence: TGTGCCAGCAGCGCCCGGGACAGAGCGAACACTGAAGCTTTCTTT. Its protein is CASSARDRANTEAFF.

The sample holds a few counts of this clone. V is TRBV6-5 and J is TRBJ1-1, with D unclear. The V gene lost 1 base and the J gene lost 1 base, with 10 bases spanning the gap. Germline V gene lookup returns CDR1 MNHEY and CDR2 SVGAGI. CDR3 length: 15 amino acids. The CDR3: CASSYLGRENTEAFF. Here the CDR3 DNA reads TGTGCCAGCAGTTACTTGGGCAGAGAGAACACTGAAGCTTTCTTT.

The chain employs TRBV7-9 and TRBJ2-1, with 16 positions matching TRBD2. CDR1 and CDR2 (germline): SEHNR, FQNEAQ (reference sequence). The trim removed 1 base at V and 9 bases at J, leaving 9 bases unmatched. The CDR3 runs 18 residues. CDR3 DNA: TGTGCCAGCAGCTTAGAGGGGACTAGCGGGGGGGCCCCCCGTGAGCAGTTCTTC. It is translated as CASSLEGTSGGAPREQFF. The full variable domain, rest sourced from reference TRBV7-9 and TRBJ2-1, is DTGVSQNPRHKITKRGQNVTFRCDPISEHNRLYWYRQTLGQGPEFLTYFQNEAQLEKSRLLSDRFSAERPKGSFSTLEIQRTEQGDSAMYLCASSLEGTSGGAPREQFFGPGTRLTVL.

This clone was observed once. This chain links TRBV30 with TRBJ1-1; no firm D call. The CDR3 runs to 11 residues. Germline V lookup: CDR1 GTSNPN, CDR2 SVGIG (reference sequence). Deletions cut 4 bases from V and 4 bases from J, with 7 bases between. The CDR3 nucleotides are TGTGCCTGGACTGGGAGCACTGAAGCTTTCTTT. Its protein is CAWTGSTEAFF.